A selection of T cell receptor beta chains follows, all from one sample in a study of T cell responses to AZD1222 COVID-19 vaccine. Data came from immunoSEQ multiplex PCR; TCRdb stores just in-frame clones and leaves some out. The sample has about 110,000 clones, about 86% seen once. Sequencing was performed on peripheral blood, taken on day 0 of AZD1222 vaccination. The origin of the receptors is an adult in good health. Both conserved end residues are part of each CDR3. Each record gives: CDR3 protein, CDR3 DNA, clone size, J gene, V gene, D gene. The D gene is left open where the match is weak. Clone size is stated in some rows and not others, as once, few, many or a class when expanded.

CDR3 protein: CSSGEAANEKLFF
CDR3 DNA: TGCAGCTCCGGGGAGGCAGCTAATGAAAAACTGTTTTTT
clone size: NA
J gene: TRBJ1-4
V gene: TRBV29-1
D gene: NA

CDR3 protein: CASSLRDYGYTF
CDR3 DNA: TGTGCCAGCAGCCTAAGGGACTATGGCTACACCTTC
clone size: NA
J gene: TRBJ1-2
V gene: TRBV6-6
D gene: NA

CDR3 protein: CASSLGSGHYGYTF
CDR3 DNA: TGTGCCAGCAGCTTAGGGTCAGGTCACTATGGCTACACCTTC
clone size: NA
J gene: TRBJ1-2
V gene: TRBV7-9
D gene: NA

CDR3 protein: CASSILGQGRQPQHF
CDR3 DNA: TGTGCCAGTAGTATCCTGGGACAGGGGCGACAGCCCCAGCATTTT
clone size: NA
J gene: TRBJ1-5
V gene: TRBV19
D gene: TRBD1

CDR3 protein: CASAGALNTEAFF
CDR3 DNA: TGTGCCAGCGCAGGGGCCCTGAACACTGAAGCTTTCTTT
clone size: NA
J gene: TRBJ1-1
V gene: TRBV3-1/TRBV3-2
D gene: NA

CDR3 protein: CASSQVVSWTGGEQYF
CDR3 DNA: TGTGCCAGCAGCCAAGTGGTTTCCTGGACAGGGGGCGAGCAGTACTTC
clone size: NA
J gene: TRBJ2-7
V gene: TRBV14
D gene: TRBD1

CDR3 protein: CASSLSSGGHEQFF
CDR3 DNA: TGCGCCAGCAGCTTGAGTAGCGGGGGACATGAGCAGTTCTTC
clone size: NA
J gene: TRBJ2-1
V gene: TRBV5-1
D gene: TRBD2

CDR3 protein: CASSFRLGQESSYEQYF
CDR3 DNA: TGCGCCAGCAGCTTTCGGCTGGGACAGGAGAGCTCCTACGAGCAGTACTTC
clone size: once
J gene: TRBJ2-7
V gene: TRBV5-1
D gene: TRBD1

CDR3 protein: CASSLEYEQYF
CDR3 DNA: TGTGCCAGCAGTTTGGAGTACGAGCAGTACTTC
clone size: NA
J gene: TRBJ2-7
V gene: TRBV28
D gene: NA

CDR3 protein: CASSLGTGGADTQYF
CDR3 DNA: TGTGCCAGCAGCTTGGGGACAGGTGGGGCAGATACGCAGTATTTT
clone size: few
J gene: TRBJ2-3
V gene: TRBV7-2
D gene: TRBD1

CDR3 protein: CASSPGAGTMTYEQYF
CDR3 DNA: TGTGCCAGCAGCCCTGGTGCCGGGACCATGACCTACGAGCAGTACTTC
clone size: few
J gene: TRBJ2-7
V gene: TRBV5-4
D gene: NA